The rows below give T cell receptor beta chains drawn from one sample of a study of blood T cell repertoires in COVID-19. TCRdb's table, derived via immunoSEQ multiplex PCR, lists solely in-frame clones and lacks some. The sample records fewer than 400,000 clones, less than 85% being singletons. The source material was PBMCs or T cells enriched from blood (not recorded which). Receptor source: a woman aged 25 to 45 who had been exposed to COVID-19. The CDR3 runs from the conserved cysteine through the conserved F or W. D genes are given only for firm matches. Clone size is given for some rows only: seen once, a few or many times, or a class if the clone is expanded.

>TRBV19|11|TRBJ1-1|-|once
CASSIGQEAFF
TGTGCCAGTAGTATTGGACAGGAAGCTTTCTTT
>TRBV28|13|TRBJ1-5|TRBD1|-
CASRGQGFQPQHF
TGTGCCAGCAGGGGACAGGGTTTTCAGCCCCAGCATTTT
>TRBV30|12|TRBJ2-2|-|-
CAWSTLTGELFF
TGTGCCTGGAGCACTCTCACCGGGGAGCTGTTTTTT
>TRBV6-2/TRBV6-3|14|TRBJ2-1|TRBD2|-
CASSSGGPHNEQFF
TGTGCCAGCAGTAGCGGGGGGCCTCACAATGAGCAGTTCTTC
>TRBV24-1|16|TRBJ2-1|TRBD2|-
CATSDRTGGPASEQFF
TGTGCCACCAGTGATCGTACGGGGGGGCCAGCAAGTGAGCAGTTCTTC
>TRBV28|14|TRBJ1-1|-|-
CASSFTGMNTEAFF
TGTGCCAGCAGTTTTACAGGTATGAACACTGAAGCTTTCTTT
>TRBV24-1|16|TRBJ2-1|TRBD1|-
CATSADRDRLYNEQFF
TGTGCCACCAGTGCTGACCGGGACAGACTCTACAATGAGCAGTTCTTC
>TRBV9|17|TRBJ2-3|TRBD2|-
CASSPRGTSGFTDTQYF
TGTGCCAGCAGCCCAAGAGGGACTAGCGGATTCACAGATACGCAGTATTTT
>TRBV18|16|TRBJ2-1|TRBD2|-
CASSPSTSGRGNEQFF
TGTGCCAGCTCACCTTCGACTAGCGGGAGAGGAAATGAGCAGTTCTTC
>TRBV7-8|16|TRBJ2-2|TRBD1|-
CALGGQGARGTGELFF
TGTGCCCTAGGGGGACAGGGGGCCCGGGGCACCGGGGAGCTGTTTTTT
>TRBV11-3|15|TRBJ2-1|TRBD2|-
CASSFTSGTYNEQFF
TGTGCCAGCAGCTTTACTAGCGGGACCTACAATGAGCAGTTCTTC
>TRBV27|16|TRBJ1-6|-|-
CASSLTPGSYNSPLHF
TGTGCCAGCAGCCTGACCCCAGGATCTTATAATTCACCCCTCCACTTT
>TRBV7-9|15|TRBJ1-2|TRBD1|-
CASSLGTGANYGYTF
TGTGCCAGCAGCCTCGGGACAGGAGCGAACTATGGCTACACCTTC
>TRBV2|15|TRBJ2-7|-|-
CASSELPGGRYEQYF
TGTGCCAGCAGTGAACTGCCAGGTGGGAGGTACGAGCAGTACTTC
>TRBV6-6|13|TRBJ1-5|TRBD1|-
CASSLEGAQPQHF
TGTGCCAGCAGCCTGGAGGGGGCTCAGCCCCAGCATTTT
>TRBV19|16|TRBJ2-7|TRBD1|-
CASSSNNRGSSYEQYF
TGTGCCAGTAGTAGTAATAACAGGGGATCGTCCTACGAGCAGTACTTC
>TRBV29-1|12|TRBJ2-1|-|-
CSVEKQVTEQFF
TGCAGCGTTGAAAAACAGGTTACTGAGCAGTTCTTC
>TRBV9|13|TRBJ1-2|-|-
CASSVGWGDGYTF
TGTGCCAGCAGCGTAGGATGGGGGGATGGCTACACCTTC
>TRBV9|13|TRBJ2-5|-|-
CASSVAPGETQYF
TGTGCCAGCAGCGTAGCGCCAGGAGAGACCCAGTACTTC
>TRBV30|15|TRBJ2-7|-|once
CASSHGGSYSHEQYF
TGTGCCTCCTCGCATGGGGGCTCTTACTCCCACGAGCAGTACTTC
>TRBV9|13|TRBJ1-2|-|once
CASSVREDRGYTF
TGTGCCAGCAGCGTACGTGAGGACAGAGGCTACACCTTC
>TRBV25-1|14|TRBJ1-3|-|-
CASSERQGGNTIYF
TGTGCCAGCAGTGAACGCCAGGGTGGAAACACCATATATTTT
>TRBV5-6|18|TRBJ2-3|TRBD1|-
CASSGLSRSSRGPDTQYF
TGTGCCAGCAGCGGGCTGAGTCGCAGTTCGAGGGGGCCAGATACGCAGTATTTT
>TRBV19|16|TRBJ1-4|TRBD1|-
CASKPGQGAMNEKLFF
TGTGCCAGTAAGCCGGGACAGGGGGCAATGAATGAAAAACTGTTTTTT
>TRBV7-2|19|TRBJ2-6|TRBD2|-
CASSPPQRGGTSGANVLTF
TGTGCCAGCAGCCCCCCTCAGCGGGGGGGTACCTCTGGGGCCAACGTCCTGACTTTC
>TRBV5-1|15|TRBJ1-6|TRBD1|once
CASSFGQGENSPLHF
TGCGCCAGCAGCTTTGGGCAGGGGGAGAATTCACCCCTCCACTTT
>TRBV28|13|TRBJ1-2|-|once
CASSSPNYYGYTF
TGTGCCAGCAGTTCCCCAAACTACTATGGCTACACCTTC
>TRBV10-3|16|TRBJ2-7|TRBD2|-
CATGTRAGGPYYEQYF
TGTGCCACAGGTACTCGAGCGGGAGGGCCTTACTACGAGCAGTACTTC
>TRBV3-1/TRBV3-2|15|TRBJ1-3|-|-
CASSLQGLSGNTIYF
TGTGCCAGCAGCCTTCAGGGTTTATCTGGAAACACCATATATTTT
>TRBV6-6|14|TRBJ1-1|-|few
CASRPDKGGTEAFF
TGTGCCAGCAGACCCGACAAAGGGGGCACTGAAGCTTTCTTT
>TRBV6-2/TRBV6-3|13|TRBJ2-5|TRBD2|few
CASSLGTSVTQYF
TGTGCCAGCAGTCTAGGGACTAGTGTGACCCAGTACTTC
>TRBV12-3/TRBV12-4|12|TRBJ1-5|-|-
CASRYTNQPQHF
TGTGCCAGCAGATACACCAATCAGCCCCAGCATTTT
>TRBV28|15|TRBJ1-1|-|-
CASSLGGGQNTEAFF
TGTGCCAGCAGTTTGGGGGGAGGACAGAACACTGAAGCTTTCTTT
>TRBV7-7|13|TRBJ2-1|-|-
CASSPDLGNEQFF
TGTGCTAGCAGCCCCGATCTCGGCAATGAGCAGTTCTTC
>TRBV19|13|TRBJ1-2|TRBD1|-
CASSIGQGRGYTF
TGTGCCAGTAGTATCGGACAGGGCAGAGGCTACACCTTC
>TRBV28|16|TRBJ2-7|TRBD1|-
CASSQPGQGALGEQYF
TGTGCCAGCAGTCAACCCGGACAGGGAGCACTTGGAGAGCAGTACTTC
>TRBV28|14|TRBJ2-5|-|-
CASTPEERRETQYF
TGTGCCAGCACTCCAGAGGAGAGGCGTGAGACCCAGTACTTC
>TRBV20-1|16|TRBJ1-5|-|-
CSASLKADSYNQPQHF
TGCAGTGCTAGTCTTAAAGCCGATTCTTACAATCAGCCCCAGCATTTT
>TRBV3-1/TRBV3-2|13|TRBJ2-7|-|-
CASSPSGSYEQYF
TGTGCCAGCAGCCCGAGTGGTTCCTACGAGCAGTACTTC
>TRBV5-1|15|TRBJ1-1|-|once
CASSLAGPTGTEAFF
TGCGCCAGCAGCTTGGCCGGCCCAACGGGCACTGAAGCTTTCTTT
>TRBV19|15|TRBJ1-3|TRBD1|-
CASSPPGGVGNTIYF
TGTGCCAGTTCGCCTCCAGGGGGTGTTGGAAACACCATATATTTT
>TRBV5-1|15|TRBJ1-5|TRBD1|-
CASSSAGGGNQPQHF
TGCGCCAGCAGCTCAGCAGGGGGCGGCAATCAGCCCCAGCATTTT
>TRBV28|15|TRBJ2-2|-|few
CASSPDRYNTGELFF
TGTGCCAGCAGTCCCGACAGGTACAACACCGGGGAGCTGTTTTTT
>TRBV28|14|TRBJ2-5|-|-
CASSGSAGQETQYF
TGTGCCAGCAGTGGGTCGGCAGGGCAAGAGACCCAGTACTTC
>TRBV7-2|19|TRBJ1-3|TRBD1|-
CASSPALRGQISSGNTIYF
TGTGCCAGCAGCCCCGCCCTCAGGGGACAGATCAGCTCTGGAAACACCATATATTTT
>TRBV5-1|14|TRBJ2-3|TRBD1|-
CATSGTGGADTQYF
TGCGCCACCTCCGGGACAGGGGGCGCAGATACGCAGTATTTT
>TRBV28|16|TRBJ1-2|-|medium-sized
CASSSPGGDESYGYTF
TGTGCCAGCAGTTCGCCGGGGGGGGATGAGAGCTATGGCTACACCTTC